A single sample gave rise to the 18 T cell receptor beta chains below, sequenced in a study of spatial heterogeneity in lung cancer (dated by TCRdb to about 2019). Library preparation employed 5' RACE. The run used a NextSeq 500. The public reads were reprocessed in TCRdb via fastp at Q25 and MiXCR, keeping in-frame beta chains. Rows matching on CDR3 protein sequence are summarized as one entry with the most common DNA and genes. Present in this sample are more than 25,000 distinct CDR3 sequences, 4.5% to 7.5% of which were seen just once. The ten largest clones take up around 20% of the sample. The label giving this sample's time point can be read as: blood at routine non-recurrence follow-up after resection. Without any cell sorting, TCR sequencing was performed on whole RNA extracted either from tumor and nontumor lung tissue or from cryopreserved PBMC samples. Specimen: PBMCs, collected at follow-up. The receptors were gathered from a male donor with early-stage non-small cell lung cancer.

This rearrangement joins TRBV30 to TRBJ1-1; no clear D. Between the trimmed V and J ends, which lost 2 bases and 9 bases, there was a span of 13 bases. Germline V gene data show CDR1 as GTSNPN and CDR2 as SVGIG (reference sequence). The CDR3 contains 12 residues. The CDR3 nucleotides read TGTGCCTGGAGTCCTCAACAGTCAAAAGCTTTCTTT. Encoded protein: CAWSPQQSKAFF.

At least ten counts were recorded for this clonotype. This chain links TRBV19 with TRBJ1-2, with TRBD1 as a possible D gene (5 bases). Per germline, CDR1 LNHDA and CDR2 SQIVND (reference sequence). This CDR3 comprises 15 residues. With 0 bases removed from V and 1 base from J, the gap between germline ends came to 9 bases. The DNA for the CDR3 is TGTGCCAGTAGTATAGACGGGGCGCTTAACTATGGCTACACCTTC. Translated, it gives CASSIDGALNYGYTF.

The sample holds many counts of this clonotype. The chain couples TRBV3-1 to TRBJ1-6; 10 bases fit TRBD1. J was trimmed by 8 bases and V by 4 bases; bases with no gene match: 5. Germline assignment: CDR1 LGHDT and CDR2 YNNKEL (reference sequence). The CDR3 consists of 15 residues. The CDR3 reads CASSPRTGGYSPLHF. The CDR3 coding sequence is TGTGCCAGCAGCCCAAGGACAGGGGGATATTCACCCCTCCACTTT. Together with reference TRBV3-1 and TRBJ1-6, the CDR3 gives the full variable domain: DTAVSQTPKYLVTQMGNDKSIKCEQNLGHDTMYWYKQDSKKFLKIMFSYNNKELIINETVPNRFSPKSPDKAHLNLHINSLELGDSAVYFCASSPRTGGYSPLHFGNGTRLTVT.

This clonotype showed up many times. This rearrangement joins TRBV12-3 or TRBV12-4 to TRBJ2-7; perhaps TRBD1 as D (6 bases). The V end lost 3 bases, the J end lost 7 bases, and 19 bases lay between the germline ends. The CDR3 covers 15 residues. Here the CDR3 reads CASSLVAGDLTEQYF. CDR3 bases: TGTGCCAGCAGTTTGGTGGCAGGGGACCTGACGGAGCAGTACTTC.

This clonotype was found a few times. The V and J genes are TRBV7-9 and TRBJ1-1; D perhaps matches TRBD1 (6 bases). The germline gives CDR1 SEHNR, CDR2 FQNEAQ (reference sequence). The CDR3 sequence is 14 residues long. V was pared by 6 bases and J by 1 base, with 12 bases between. CDR3 DNA sequence: TGTGCCAGCAGGGGCCAGACAGGGAACACTGAAGCTTTCTTT. Translating gives CASRGQTGNTEAFF.

This clonotype was counted at least ten times. The chain employs TRBV7-2 and TRBJ2-1; TRBD2 matches at 14 bases. CDR1 and CDR2 from the germline V gene are SGHTA and FQGNSA. V shed 5 bases and J 7 bases; nucleotides not matched to a gene: 4. This CDR3 spans 15 amino acids. This chain's CDR3 is CASSPRLAGGNEQFF. CDR3 in DNA: TGTGCCAGCAGCCCGAGACTAGCGGGGGGGAATGAGCAGTTCTTC.

This clonotype was detected only a few times. This chain joins TRBV20-1 and TRBJ1-3, with D perhaps TRBD1 (5 bases). CDR1 DFQATT and CDR2 SNEGSKA come from the germline V gene (reference sequence). Trimming removed 5 bases at V and 2 bases at J, with 7 bases between. CDR3 length: 12 residues. Here the CDR3 reads CSAGGAGNTIYF. CDR3 DNA sequence: TGCAGTGCTGGGGGAGCTGGAAACACCATATATTTT.

In this sample, this clonotype turned up a few times. This chain connects TRBV14 to TRBJ2-1; a weak D match, TRBD2 (5 bases). V lost 4 bases, J lost 2 bases, and 12 bases lay in between. Germline values: CDR1 SGHDN, CDR2 FVKESK. There are 15 residues in the CDR3. The CDR3 reads CASSPQRIPYNEQFF. The CDR3 nucleotides are TGTGCCAGCAGCCCCCAGCGGATCCCCTACAATGAGCAGTTCTTC.

The chain links TRBV7-2 to TRBJ2-1, with 9 bases aligning to TRBD2. With 3 bases clipped from V and 7 bases from J, the junction kept 13 bases outside the gene matches. CDR1 and CDR2 (germline): SGHTA, FQGNSA. The CDR3 length is 17 residues. This CDR3 is CASSFASGISPRNEQFF. CDR3 sequence (DNA): TGTGCCAGCAGCTTCGCTAGCGGGATATCCCCGAGGAATGAGCAGTTCTTC.

In its sample, this clonotype was seen a few times. This chain links TRBV7-2 with TRBJ1-3; 7 positions agree with TRBD1. There are 14 residues in the CDR3. Germline CDR1 is SGHTA and CDR2 is FQGNSA. With V trimmed by 5 bases and J by 4 bases, 5 bases remained unmatched. CDR3 DNA sequence: TGTGCCAGCAGCAGCCAACAGGGGGGAAACACCATATATTTT. It encodes CASSSQQGGNTIYF.

This clonotype showed up just a few times. This chain connects TRBV4-2 to TRBJ2-1; TRBD1 is a possible D gene (5 bases). Looked up from germline, CDR1 is LGHNA and CDR2 is YNFKEQ. V lost 0 bases and J lost 5, with 17 bases in between. There are 17 residues in the CDR3. CDR3 sequence: CASSQDALRVGDNEQFF. The CDR3 nucleotides are TGTGCCAGCAGCCAAGATGCCCTTCGGGTAGGGGACAATGAGCAGTTCTTC.

V usage is TRBV6-6 and J usage is TRBJ1-1; D gene uncertain. In germline, CDR1 is MNHNY, CDR2 SVGAGI (reference sequence). The CDR3 has 14 amino acids. Trimming pared 7 bases from V and 2 bases from J, leaving 14 bases between. As DNA, the CDR3 is TGTGCCAGCACCCATGGTCGTGCAAACACTGAAGCTTTCTTT. As protein: CASTHGRANTEAFF.

This clonotype was seen ten or more times. The gene calls are TRBV7-9 and TRBJ2-1; 7 nucleotides align to TRBD2. V trimming: 5 bases; J trimming: 6 bases; junction bases outside the gene matches: 22. The CDR3 covers 19 residues. Germline CDR1 SEHNR, CDR2 FQNEAQ (reference sequence). This CDR3 is CASSPLQAGPLIVGNEQFF. The CDR3 DNA is TGTGCCAGCAGCCCCCTCCAAGCGGGACCTTTAATAGTAGGCAATGAGCAGTTCTTC.

This clonotype was seen many times. CDR3 amino acids: CASSSDRAGILFF. As DNA, the CDR3 is TGTGCCAGCAGTTCGGACAGGGCCGGGATCTTGTTTTTT. The chain links TRBV12-3 or TRBV12-4 to TRBJ1-4; 8 bases map to TRBD1. The J segment lost 15 bases and the V segment lost 4 bases, leaving 10 bases of the junction unmatched. The CDR3 extends over 13 amino acids.

This clonotype was counted many times. V and J are TRBV10-3 and TRBJ2-3; D ambiguous. V gave up 7 bases and J gave up 0 bases, with 5 bases separating them. The CDR3 runs 12 residues. Germline V lookup: CDR1 ENHRY, CDR2 SYGVKD. The CDR3 nucleotides are TGTGCCATCAAAGGGAGCACAGATACGCAGTATTTT. It codes for CAIKGSTDTQYF.

This clonotype was counted many times. The chain uses TRBV3-1 and TRBJ1-6, with 7 nucleotides matching TRBD1. The CDR3 sequence is 15 residues long. Germline CDR1 LGHDT, CDR2 YNNKEL (reference sequence). V gave up 2 bases and J gave up 8 bases; unmatched junction bases: 6. CDR3 DNA: TGTGCCAGCAGCCAATCGACAGGGCCGGATTCACCCCTCCACTTT. This sequence encodes CASSQSTGPDSPLHF.

The genes are TRBV7-2 and TRBJ2-1, with unresolved D. The CDR3 covers 16 residues. V lost 0 bases and J lost 0, with 9 bases in between. From germline, CDR1 is SGHTA and CDR2 FQGNSA. The CDR3 sequence: CASSLAPRSSYNEQFF. As DNA, the CDR3 is TGTGCCAGCAGCTTAGCCCCTCGGAGCTCCTACAATGAGCAGTTCTTC.

The J gene is TRBJ2-1, the V gene TRBV6-2 or TRBV6-3; no definite D call. Germline V gene sequence: CDR1 MNHEY, CDR2 SVGEGT. Trimming cost V 3 bases and J 1 base, with 19 bases left between them. CDR3 size: 18 residues. DNA of the CDR3: TGTGCCAGCAGTTATACGCTACGTCAGGTATCTTCCTACAATGAGCAGTTCTTC. Translating it yields CASSYTLRQVSSYNEQFF.